A selection of T cell receptor beta chains follows, all from one sample in a study of early T cells in non-severe SARS-CoV-2 infection. In TCRdb, the 5' RACE reads were re-called with MiXCR into one record per CDR3 protein. The sample includes 70,000 to 90,000 distinct CDR3 sequences, under 15% seen only once; the top ten take approximately 6%. Sequenced input: whole blood. All receptors derive from an adult who was a healthcare worker with PCR-confirmed SARS-CoV-2 infection or an uninfected control (not recorded which). Both conserved end residues are part of each CDR3. D genes are given only for firm matches. For some rows the clone size is stated as once, few or many, or as a class when expanded; others skip it.

CASSRGREETQYF,TGTGCCAGCAGCCGCGGGAGGGAAGAGACCCAGTACTTC,.,TRBV7-2,TRBJ2-5,TRBD2
CASSEERNIQYF,TGCGCCAGCAGTGAGGAAAGAAACATTCAGTACTTC,.,TRBV10-2,TRBJ2-4,.
CASSSLAGVSKNIQYF,TGTGCCAGTAGTTCACTAGCGGGAGTAAGCAAAAACATTCAGTACTTC,few,TRBV19,TRBJ2-4,TRBD2
CASSPYLGSSPYGYTF,TGTGCCAGCAGCCCCTACCTGGGCAGTTCTCCTTATGGCTACACCTTC,.,TRBV7-2,TRBJ1-2,.
CSSAGPNTGELFF,TGCAGCTCCGCGGGACCTAACACCGGGGAGCTGTTTTTT,.,TRBV20-1,TRBJ2-2,.
CASSQRPGELFF,TGTGCCAGCTCCCAGCGCCCCGGGGAGCTGTTTTTT,few,TRBV7-8,TRBJ2-2,.
CASSLGRANYGYTF,TGTGCCAGCAGCTTAGGACGAGCTAACTATGGCTACACCTTC,few,TRBV7-9,TRBJ1-2,.
CASSLSGRTEAFF,TGTGCCAGCAGTTTATCGGGGAGGACTGAAGCTTTCTTT,.,TRBV28,TRBJ1-1,.
CASRSSREQYF,TGTGCCAGCAGATCTTCGAGGGAGCAGTACTTC,few,TRBV28,TRBJ2-7,.
CASSLDGEGKGNEQFF,TGTGCCAGCAGCTTAGACGGTGAAGGGAAGGGCAATGAGCAGTTCTTC,.,TRBV7-9,TRBJ2-1,.
CSVMTGYNQPQHF,TGCAGTGTGATGACAGGCTACAATCAGCCCCAGCATTTT,few,TRBV20-1,TRBJ1-5,.
CASSSLGGETQYF,TGTGCCAGCAGTTCTCTAGGTGGAGAGACCCAGTACTTC,.,TRBV28,TRBJ2-5,.
CASSGTGGGETQYF,TGTGCCAGCAGCGGGACTGGAGGCGGTGAGACCCAGTACTTC,.,TRBV9,TRBJ2-5,.
CASDSGSEYNEQFF,TGTGCCAGCGATAGCGGGAGTGAATACAATGAGCAGTTCTTC,few,TRBV6-2/TRBV6-3,TRBJ2-1,TRBD2
CASSPPGQGLRGQYF,TGTGCCAGCTCACCACCGGGACAGGGGTTACGAGGGCAGTACTTC,.,TRBV18,TRBJ2-7,TRBD1
CASSVKERYNEQFF,TGTGCCAGCAGTGTCAAGGAGCGGTACAATGAGCAGTTCTTC,.,TRBV2,TRBJ2-1,.
CASSLTDTQYF,TGTGCCAGCAGTTTGACAGATACGCAGTATTTT,many,TRBV28,TRBJ2-3,.
CAWRDSGGPYEQYF,TGTGCCTGGAGAGATTCGGGAGGTCCCTACGAGCAGTACTTC,.,TRBV30,TRBJ2-7,TRBD2
CASIRLGGTGELFF,TGTGCCAGCATTAGATTGGGGGGCACCGGGGAGCTGTTTTTT,many,TRBV6-5,TRBJ2-2,.
CASSFLVRDTEAFF,TGTGCCAGCAGCTTCCTCGTCAGGGACACTGAAGCTTTCTTT,.,TRBV7-2,TRBJ1-1,.
CASSYSGSTGELFF,TGTGCCAGCAGTTACTCGGGCAGCACCGGGGAGCTGTTTTTT,.,TRBV6-5,TRBJ2-2,.
CASSVGSHAEAFF,TGTGCCAGCAGCGTAGGCAGTCATGCTGAAGCTTTCTTT,few,TRBV9,TRBJ1-1,.
CASSSGVEQYF,TGTGCCAGCAGTTCAGGGGTCGAGCAGTACTTC,.,TRBV6-2/TRBV6-3,TRBJ2-7,.
CASSPGTRGPSHEQFF,TGTGCCAGCAGCCCCGGGACTAGGGGCCCCAGTCATGAGCAGTTCTTC,.,TRBV2,TRBJ2-1,TRBD2
CASRTAGYDEQFF,TGTGCCAGCAGAACGGCCGGCTACGATGAGCAGTTCTTC,.,TRBV12-3/TRBV12-4,TRBJ2-1,.
CASSQQPDYGYTF,TGTGCCAGCAGCCAACAGCCGGACTATGGCTACACCTTC,.,TRBV14,TRBJ1-2,.
CASRATGVDTQYF,TGTGCCAGCAGGGCGACAGGGGTAGATACGCAGTATTTT,.,TRBV12-3/TRBV12-4,TRBJ2-3,TRBD1
CASSLADRNTEAFF,TGTGCCAGCAGCTTAGCGGACAGAAACACTGAAGCTTTCTTT,.,TRBV7-6,TRBJ1-1,.
CATSGTGTEQGRAFF,TGTGCCACCAGCGGAACAGGGACGGAACAGGGCCGAGCTTTCTTT,few,TRBV24-1,TRBJ1-1,.
CASSLEGRLEQFF,TGTGCCAGCAGCTTAGAGGGTCGGCTTGAGCAGTTCTTC,few,TRBV7-9,TRBJ2-1,.
CSVDGGIGTGELFF,TGCAGCGTTGATGGGGGGATAGGCACCGGGGAGCTGTTTTTT,few,TRBV29-1,TRBJ2-2,.
CANFGVENGYTF,TGTGCCAACTTCGGGGTAGAGAATGGCTACACCTTC,.,TRBV12-3/TRBV12-4,TRBJ1-2,.
CASSLAGTSGNEQFF,TGCGCCAGCAGCTTGGCCGGGACTAGCGGGAATGAGCAGTTCTTC,.,TRBV5-1,TRBJ2-1,TRBD2
CASSLSFGYTF,TGTGCCAGCAGTTTATCTTTCGGCTACACCTTC,few,TRBV28,TRBJ1-2,.
CASSEAGQVQYF,TGTGCCAGCAGTGAAGCCGGACAGGTTCAGTACTTC,.,TRBV6-1,TRBJ2-7,TRBD1
CASSDLPMTRLRAVFF,TGTGCCAGCAGTGACCTCCCCATGACCAGGCTACGAGCAGTATTCTTC,few,TRBV12-3/TRBV12-4,TRBJ2-7,.
CASSRDRDPHTSGSMFF,TGTGCCAGCAGCCGCGACAGGGACCCCCATACTAGCGGGAGTATGTTCTTC,medium-sized,TRBV6-2/TRBV6-3,TRBJ2-1,TRBD2
CASVRAGQNLDTQYF,TGTGCCAGCGTCCGAGCAGGGCAAAACCTAGATACGCAGTATTTT,.,TRBV2,TRBJ2-3,.
CASSVARATDTQYF,TGTGCCAGCAGCGTAGCTCGGGCAACAGATACGCAGTATTTT,few,TRBV9,TRBJ2-3,.
CASSGGREQYF,TGTGCCAGCAGTGGAGGGCGCGAGCAGTACTTC,few,TRBV12-3/TRBV12-4,TRBJ2-7,.
CASSNLIRRDYEQYF,TGTGCCAGCAGCAACCTGATTAGACGGGACTACGAGCAGTACTTC,few,TRBV21-1,TRBJ2-7,.
CASSLRSEGEKLFF,TGTGCCAGCAGTTTAAGGAGTGAGGGAGAAAAACTGTTTTTT,.,TRBV12-3/TRBV12-4,TRBJ1-4,.
CSARDDLAGVRETQYF,TGCAGTGCCAGGGATGACTTGGCGGGAGTCAGGGAGACCCAGTACTTC,.,TRBV20-1,TRBJ2-5,TRBD2
CSFPPTGGFNEQFF,TGCAGTTTTCCCCCGACAGGGGGATTCAATGAGCAGTTCTTC,few,TRBV20-1,TRBJ2-1,TRBD1
CASSAPGRTPQHF,TGTGCCAGCAGTGCTCCGGGACGGACGCCCCAGCATTTT,once,TRBV28,TRBJ1-5,.
CASSQVISGFLTDTQYF,TGCGCCAGCAGCCAAGTTATCTCCGGGTTCCTCACAGATACGCAGTATTTT,.,TRBV4-1,TRBJ2-3,.
CASSQNGNTEAFF,TGTGCCAGCAGCCAGAACGGGAACACTGAAGCTTTCTTT,many,TRBV3-1,TRBJ1-1,.
CASSRRQDSPLHF,TGTGCCAGCAGCCGTAGACAAGATTCACCCCTCCACTTT,.,TRBV6-6,TRBJ1-6,.
CSAKVPPYEQYF,TGCAGTGCTAAAGTCCCTCCCTACGAGCAGTACTTC,.,TRBV20-1,TRBJ2-7,.
CASSLDYLLAGYEQFF,TGTGCCAGCAGCTTAGATTACTTGCTAGCGGGGTATGAGCAGTTCTTC,many,TRBV11-2,TRBJ2-1,TRBD2
CASTGGPNTGELFF,TGCGCCAGCACTGGCGGACCCAACACCGGGGAGCTGTTTTTT,many,TRBV10-2,TRBJ2-2,.
CASSLGSLQDTQYF,TGTGCCAGCAGTTTAGGTAGCCTCCAAGATACGCAGTATTTT,few,TRBV28,TRBJ2-3,.
CASSPVLGFREKLFF,TGCGCCAGCAGCCCCGTGTTGGGTTTTCGTGAAAAACTGTTTTTT,few,TRBV5-1,TRBJ1-4,.
CASSLARWVGEGETQYF,TGTGCCAGCAGCTTGGCCCGCTGGGTCGGGGAGGGGGAGACCCAGTACTTC,.,TRBV5-5,TRBJ2-5,TRBD2
CASSPTAHRENNSPLHF,TGTGCCAGCAGCCCGACCGCCCACAGGGAGAATAATTCACCCCTCCATTTT,few,TRBV7-2,TRBJ1-6,.
CSAGNSNQPQHF,TGCAGTGCGGGGAATAGCAATCAGCCCCAGCATTTT,many,TRBV20-1,TRBJ1-5,.
CASSLTSGISDTQYF,TGTGCCAGCAGCCTCACTAGCGGGATATCAGATACGCAGTATTTT,few,TRBV9,TRBJ2-3,TRBD2
CASSVVSYFSPLHF,TGCGCCAGCAGTGTGGTCAGTTATTTTTCACCCCTCCACTTT,few,TRBV10-2,TRBJ1-6,.
CSARDRGKGTDTQYF,TGCAGTGCCCGTGACAGGGGAAAAGGGACAGATACGCAGTATTTT,.,TRBV20-1,TRBJ2-3,TRBD1